The entry below gives a single T cell receptor beta chain sequence along with its context. Its antigen is unidentified. This sample is part of a study of cytomegalovirus exposure and HLA in healthy donors. Study observations and caveats: Segments of the TCR beta V type were, in most cases, productive about 87% or about 30% of the time in an earlier analysis.

The CDR3 is 16 amino acids. Trimming cost V 2 bases and J 0 bases, with 15 bases left between them. Germline lookup yields CDR1 SGHRS and CDR2 YFSETQ. This PCR relied on a set of 60 Vbeta primers and 13 Jbeta primers. Using immunoSEQ multiplex PCR, the repertoire was profiled, and TCRdb retains in-frame clones only, with some absent. The sample includes around 94,000 clones, roughly three quarters of them seen just once. This receptor was obtained from a woman aged 55-75 years in good health and CMV-seropositive. What was sequenced was PBMCs. The chain is built from TRBV5-1 and TRBJ2-7; D ambiguous. The CDR3 nucleotides read TGCGCCAGCAGCTTACAACCTGGTAGGAGCTCCTACGAGCAGTACTTC. This translates into CASSLQPGRSSYEQYF.